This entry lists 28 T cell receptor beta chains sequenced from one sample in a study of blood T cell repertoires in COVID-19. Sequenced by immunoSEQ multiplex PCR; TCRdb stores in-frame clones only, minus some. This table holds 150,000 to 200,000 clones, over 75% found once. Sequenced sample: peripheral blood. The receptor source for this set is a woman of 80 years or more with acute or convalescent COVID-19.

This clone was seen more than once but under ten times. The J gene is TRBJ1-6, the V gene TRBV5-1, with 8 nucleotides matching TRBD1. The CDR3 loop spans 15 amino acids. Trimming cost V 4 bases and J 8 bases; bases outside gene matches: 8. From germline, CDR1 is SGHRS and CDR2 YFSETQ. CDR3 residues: CASSGGTGADSPLHF. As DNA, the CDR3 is TGCGCCAGCAGCGGGGGGACAGGTGCCGATTCACCCCTCCACTTT.

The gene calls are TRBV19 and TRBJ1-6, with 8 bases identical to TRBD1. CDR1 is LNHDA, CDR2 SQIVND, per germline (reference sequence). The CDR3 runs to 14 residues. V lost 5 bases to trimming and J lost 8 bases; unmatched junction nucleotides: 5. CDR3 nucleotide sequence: TGTGCCAGTAGTGTCCAGGGGGCGGATTCACCCCTCCACTTT. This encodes CASSVQGADSPLHF.

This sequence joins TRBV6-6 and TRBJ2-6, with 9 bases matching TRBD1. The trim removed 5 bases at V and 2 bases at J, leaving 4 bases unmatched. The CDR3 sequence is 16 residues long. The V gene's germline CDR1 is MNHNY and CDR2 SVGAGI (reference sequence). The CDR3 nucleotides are TGTGCCAGCAGTATCAGACAGGGGGCTGGGGCCAACGTCCTGACTTTC. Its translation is CASSIRQGAGANVLTF.

Here the CDR3 reads CASSAYGTSLSYGYTF. In nucleotides, the CDR3 is TGTGCCAGCAGTGCCTACGGGACATCTCTAAGCTATGGCTACACCTTC. The rearrangement links TRBV6-1 to TRBJ1-2; D perhaps matches TRBD1 (6 bases). This CDR3 has 16 residues. CDR1 MNHNS and CDR2 SASEGT come from the germline V gene. Trimming took off 4 bases at V and 4 bases at J, with 19 bases between the two ends.

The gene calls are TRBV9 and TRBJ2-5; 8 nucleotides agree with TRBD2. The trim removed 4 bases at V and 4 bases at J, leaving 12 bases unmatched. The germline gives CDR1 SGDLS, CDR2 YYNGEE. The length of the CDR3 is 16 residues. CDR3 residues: CASSPREGSGGETQYF. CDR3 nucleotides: TGTGCCAGCAGCCCCAGGGAGGGGAGCGGGGGAGAGACCCAGTACTTC. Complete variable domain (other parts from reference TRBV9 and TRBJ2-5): DSGVTQTPKHLITATGQRVTLRCSPRSGDLSVYWYQQSLDQGLQFLIQYYNGEERAKGNILERFSAQQFPDLHSELNLSSLELGDSALYFCASSPREGSGGETQYFGPGTRLLVL.

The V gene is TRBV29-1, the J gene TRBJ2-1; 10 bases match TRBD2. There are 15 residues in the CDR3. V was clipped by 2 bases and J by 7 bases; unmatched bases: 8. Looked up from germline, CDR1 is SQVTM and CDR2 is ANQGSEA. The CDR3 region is CSVESGSGGTNEQFF. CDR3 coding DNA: TGCAGCGTTGAAAGTGGTAGCGGGGGGACGAATGAGCAGTTCTTC.

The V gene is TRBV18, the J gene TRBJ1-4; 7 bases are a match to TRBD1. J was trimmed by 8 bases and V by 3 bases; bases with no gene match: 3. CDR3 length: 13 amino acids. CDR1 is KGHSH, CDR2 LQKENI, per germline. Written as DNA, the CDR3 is TGTGCCAGCTCACCGACAGGGTGGGAAAAACTGTTTTTT. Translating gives CASSPTGWEKLFF.

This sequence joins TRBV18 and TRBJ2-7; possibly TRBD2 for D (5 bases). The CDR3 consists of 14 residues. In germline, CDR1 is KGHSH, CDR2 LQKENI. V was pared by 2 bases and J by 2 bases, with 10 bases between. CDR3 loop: CASSPGRSTYEQYF. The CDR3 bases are TGTGCCAGCTCACCAGGGAGATCGACCTACGAGCAGTACTTC. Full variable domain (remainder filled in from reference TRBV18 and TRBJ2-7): NAGVMQNPRHLVRRRGQEARLRCSPMKGHSHVYWYRQLPEEGLKFMVYLQKENIIDESGMPKERFSAEFPKEGPSILRIQQVVRGDSAAYFCASSPGRSTYEQYFGPGTRLTVT.

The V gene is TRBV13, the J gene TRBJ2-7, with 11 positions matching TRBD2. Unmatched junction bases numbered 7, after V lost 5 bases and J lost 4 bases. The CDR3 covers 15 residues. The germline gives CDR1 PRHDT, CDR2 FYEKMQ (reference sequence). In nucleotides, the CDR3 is TGTGCCAGCAGCACTAGACTAGCGGGACTGTACGAGCAGTACTTC. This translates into CASSTRLAGLYEQYF.

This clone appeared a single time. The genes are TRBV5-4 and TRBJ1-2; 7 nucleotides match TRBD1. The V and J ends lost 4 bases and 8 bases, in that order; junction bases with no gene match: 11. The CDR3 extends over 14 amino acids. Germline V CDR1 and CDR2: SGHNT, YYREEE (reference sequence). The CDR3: CASSPLTGETGYTF. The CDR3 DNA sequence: TGTGCCAGCAGCCCTTTAACAGGGGAAACGGGCTACACCTTC.

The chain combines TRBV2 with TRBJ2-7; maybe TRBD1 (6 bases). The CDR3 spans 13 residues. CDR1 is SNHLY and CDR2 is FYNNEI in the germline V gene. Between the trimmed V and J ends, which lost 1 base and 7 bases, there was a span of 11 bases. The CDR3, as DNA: TGTGCCAGCAGTGAAGGGACAGTAAGGGAGCAGTACTTC. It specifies CASSEGTVREQYF.

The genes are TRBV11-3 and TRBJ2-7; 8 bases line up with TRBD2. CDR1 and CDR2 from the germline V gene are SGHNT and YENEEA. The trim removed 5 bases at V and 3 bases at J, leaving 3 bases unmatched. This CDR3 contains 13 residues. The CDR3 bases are TGTGCCAGCAGCACCCGGGGGGGCTACGAGCAGTACTTC. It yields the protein CASSTRGGYEQYF.

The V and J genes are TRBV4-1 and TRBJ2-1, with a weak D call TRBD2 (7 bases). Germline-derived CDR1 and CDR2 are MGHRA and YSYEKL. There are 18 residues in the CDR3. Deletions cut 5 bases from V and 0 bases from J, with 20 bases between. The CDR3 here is CASSLTTGGPRSYNEQFF. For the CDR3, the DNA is TGCGCCAGCAGCTTGACAACGGGGGGCCCCCGCTCCTACAATGAGCAGTTCTTC.

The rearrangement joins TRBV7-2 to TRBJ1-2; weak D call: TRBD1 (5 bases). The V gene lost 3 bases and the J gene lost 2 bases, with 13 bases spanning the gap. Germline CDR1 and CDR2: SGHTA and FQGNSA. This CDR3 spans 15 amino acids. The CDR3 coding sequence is TGTGCCAGCAGCTTCCCGGGGGGACTAAACTATGGCTACACCTTC. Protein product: CASSFPGGLNYGYTF.

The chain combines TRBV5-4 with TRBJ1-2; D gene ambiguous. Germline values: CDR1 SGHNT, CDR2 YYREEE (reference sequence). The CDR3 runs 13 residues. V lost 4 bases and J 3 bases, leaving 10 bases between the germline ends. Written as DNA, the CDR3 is TGTGCCAGCAGCCTCGACGGGTACTATGGCTACACCTTC. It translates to CASSLDGYYGYTF. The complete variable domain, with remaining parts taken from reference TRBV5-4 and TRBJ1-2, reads ETGVTQSPTHLIKTRGQQVTLRCSSQSGHNTVSWYQQALGQGPQFIFQYYREEENGRGNFPPRFSGLQFPNYSSELNVNALELDDSALYLCASSLDGYYGYTFGSGTRLTVV.

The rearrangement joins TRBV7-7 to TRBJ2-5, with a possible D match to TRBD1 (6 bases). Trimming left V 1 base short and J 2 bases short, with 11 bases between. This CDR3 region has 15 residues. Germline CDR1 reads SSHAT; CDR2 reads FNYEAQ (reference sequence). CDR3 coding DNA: TGTGCCAGCAGCTTAGGTGGGGGCAGGCAAGAGACCCAGTACTTC. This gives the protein CASSLGGGRQETQYF.

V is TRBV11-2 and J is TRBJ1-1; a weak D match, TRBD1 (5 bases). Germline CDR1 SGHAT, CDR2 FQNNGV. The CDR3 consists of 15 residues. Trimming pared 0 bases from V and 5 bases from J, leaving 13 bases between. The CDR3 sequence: CASSLDFRVETEAFF. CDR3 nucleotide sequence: TGTGCCAGCAGCTTAGATTTCAGGGTTGAGACTGAAGCTTTCTTT.

The CDR3 protein is CSVEGQGAYEQYF. CDR3 sequence (DNA): TGCAGCGTTGAAGGGCAGGGCGCCTACGAGCAGTACTTC. This chain links TRBV29-1 with TRBJ2-7, with D perhaps matching TRBD1 (5 bases). This CDR3 comprises 13 residues. V was pared by 1 base and J by 2 bases, with 9 bases between. Germline V gene lookup returns CDR1 SQVTM and CDR2 ANQGSEA.

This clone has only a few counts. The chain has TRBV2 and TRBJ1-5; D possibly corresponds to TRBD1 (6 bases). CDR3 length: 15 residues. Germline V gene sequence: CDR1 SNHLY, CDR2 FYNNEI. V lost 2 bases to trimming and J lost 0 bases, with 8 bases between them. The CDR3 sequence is CASSERTDSNQPQHF. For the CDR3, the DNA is TGTGCCAGCAGTGAAAGGACAGATAGCAATCAGCCCCAGCATTTT.

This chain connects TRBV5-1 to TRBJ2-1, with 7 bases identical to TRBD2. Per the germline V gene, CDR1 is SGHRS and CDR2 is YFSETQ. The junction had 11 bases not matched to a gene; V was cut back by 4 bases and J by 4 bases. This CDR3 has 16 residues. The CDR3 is CASSPAVSGPYNEQFF. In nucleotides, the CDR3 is TGCGCCAGCAGCCCCGCGGTTAGCGGGCCGTACAATGAGCAGTTCTTC.

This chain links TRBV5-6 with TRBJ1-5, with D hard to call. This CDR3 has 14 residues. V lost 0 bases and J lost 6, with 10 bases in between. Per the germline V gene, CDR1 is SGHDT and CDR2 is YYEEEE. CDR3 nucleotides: TGTGCCAGCAGCTTGGCCATTGGAGGTCAGCCCCAGCATTTT. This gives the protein CASSLAIGGQPQHF.

The chain's CDR3 is CASSLERDTEAFF. CDR3 nucleotides: TGTGCCAGCAGCTTAGAGAGGGACACTGAAGCTTTCTTT. This chain connects TRBV11-2 to TRBJ1-1, with no clear D. Germline CDR1 and CDR2: SGHAT and FQNNGV. This CDR3 has 13 residues. Trimming removed 0 bases at V and 3 bases at J, with 5 bases between. Full variable domain (rest looked up from reference TRBV11-2 and TRBJ1-1): EAGVAQSPRYKIIEKRQSVAFWCNPISGHATLYWYQQILGQGPKLLIQFQNNGVVDDSQLPKDRFSAERLKGVDSTLKIQPAKLEDSAVYLCASSLERDTEAFFGQGTRLTVV.

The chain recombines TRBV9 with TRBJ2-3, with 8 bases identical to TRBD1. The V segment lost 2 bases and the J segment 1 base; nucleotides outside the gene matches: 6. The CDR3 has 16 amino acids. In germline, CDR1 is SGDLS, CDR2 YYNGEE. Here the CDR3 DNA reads TGTGCCAGCAGCGTTCTCGGACAGGGCGGCACAGATACGCAGTATTTT. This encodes CASSVLGQGGTDTQYF.

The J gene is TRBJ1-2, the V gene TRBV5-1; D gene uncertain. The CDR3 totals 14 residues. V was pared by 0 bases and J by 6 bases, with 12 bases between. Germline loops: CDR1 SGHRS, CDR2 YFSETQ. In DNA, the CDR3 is TGCGCCAGCAGCTTGGCCGAGGGAATCGATGGCTACACCTTC. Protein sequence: CASSLAEGIDGYTF.

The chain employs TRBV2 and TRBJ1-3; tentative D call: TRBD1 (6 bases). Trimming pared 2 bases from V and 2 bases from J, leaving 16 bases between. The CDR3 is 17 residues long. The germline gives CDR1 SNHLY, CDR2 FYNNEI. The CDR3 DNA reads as TGTGCCAGCAGTGAACCGAACTACAGGGTCACTGGAAACACCATATATTTT. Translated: CASSEPNYRVTGNTIYF.

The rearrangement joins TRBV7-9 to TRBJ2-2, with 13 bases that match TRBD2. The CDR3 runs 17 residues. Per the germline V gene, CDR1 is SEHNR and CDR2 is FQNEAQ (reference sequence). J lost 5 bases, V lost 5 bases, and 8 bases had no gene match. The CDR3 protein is CASSRTSGGPGTGELFF. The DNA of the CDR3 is TGTGCCAGCAGCCGGACTAGCGGGGGCCCCGGGACCGGGGAGCTGTTTTTT.

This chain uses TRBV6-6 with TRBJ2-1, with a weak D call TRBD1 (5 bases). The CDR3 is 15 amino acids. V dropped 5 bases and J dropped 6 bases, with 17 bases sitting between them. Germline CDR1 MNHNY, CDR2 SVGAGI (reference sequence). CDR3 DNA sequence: TGTGCCAGCAGTCTCCTTAGTGGGGCAGGCAATGAGCAGTTCTTC. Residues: CASSLLSGAGNEQFF.

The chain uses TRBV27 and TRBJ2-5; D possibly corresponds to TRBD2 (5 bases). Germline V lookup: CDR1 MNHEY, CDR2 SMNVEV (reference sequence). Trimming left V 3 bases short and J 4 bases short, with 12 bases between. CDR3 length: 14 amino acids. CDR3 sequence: CASSLVGRRETQYF. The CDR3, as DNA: TGTGCCAGCAGTTTGGTTGGGAGAAGAGAGACCCAGTACTTC.